These T cell receptor beta chains were read from a single sample in a study of shared clonotypes between healthy human individuals. This table comes from immunoSEQ multiplex PCR, and its TCRdb copy is limited to in-frame clones, with some not included. The sample lists around 980,000 clones, about 80% occurring once. Sequenced sample: memory CD4+ T cells from PBMCs. These receptors came from a young man in good health. Some clones in this sample may be carry-over from other donors' samples. The CDR3 runs from the conserved cysteine through the conserved F or W. A D gene is named only where the DNA matches it firmly. The size of a clone is reported for some rows only, either as once, few or many, or as a class for expanded clones.

D | J | size | V | CDR3 | DNA
- | TRBJ2-7 | few | TRBV2 | CASNRGRGSYEQYF | TGTGCCAGCAATAGGGGGAGGGGCTCCTACGAGCAGTACTTC
TRBD1 | TRBJ2-2 | - | TRBV4-2 | CASSQTGSGELFF | TGTGCCAGCAGCCAGACAGGGTCCGGGGAGCTGTTTTTT
- | TRBJ1-4 | few | TRBV5-3 | CARSRPGRPEKLFF | TGTGCCAGAAGCCGACCGGGACGCCCGGAAAAACTGTTTTTT
- | TRBJ1-3 | - | TRBV7-8 | CASSLSRAGNTIYF | TGTGCCAGCAGCTTATCCAGGGCTGGAAACACCATATATTTT
- | TRBJ2-4 | - | TRBV7-9 | CASSFGETGLAKNIQYF | TGTGCCAGCAGCTTTGGCGAGACAGGTCTAGCCAAAAACATTCAGTACTTC
- | TRBJ1-3 | - | TRBV7-9 | CASSQDLGDFGNTIYF | TGTGCCAGCAGCCAGGACTTGGGAGACTTTGGAAACACCATATATTTT
- | TRBJ1-5 | - | TRBV4-1 | CASSQEGVPNQPQHF | TGCGCCAGCAGCCAGGAGGGTGTCCCTAATCAGCCCCAGCATTTT
- | TRBJ1-3 | - | TRBV28 | CASSFHERNTIYF | TGTGCCAGCAGTTTTCACGAAAGAAACACCATATATTTT
- | TRBJ1-4 | - | TRBV11-1 | CASGATNEKLFF | TGTGCCAGCGGCGCCACTAATGAAAAACTGTTTTTT
- | TRBJ1-2 | - | TRBV7-2 | CASSRRGRDYGYTF | TGTGCCAGCAGCCGGAGAGGACGGGACTATGGCTACACCTTC
- | TRBJ1-2 | once | TRBV29-1 | CSVIPRQHNYGYTF | TGCAGCGTTATCCCGAGACAGCATAACTATGGCTACACCTTC
TRBD1 | TRBJ2-1 | - | TRBV7-9 | CASSQMRGLYNEQFF | TGTGCCAGCAGCCAGATGAGGGGGCTCTACAATGAGCAGTTCTTC
TRBD1 | TRBJ2-5 | - | TRBV28 | CASSLSLYSGKDRGTETQYF | TGTGCCAGCAGTTTATCACTATATTCAGGGAAGGACAGGGGGACGGAGACCCAGTACTTC
- | TRBJ2-4 | - | TRBV5-1 | CASSFLGGESKNIQYF | TGCGCCAGCAGCTTTCTAGGTGGGGAGTCCAAAAACATTCAGTACTTC
- | TRBJ2-7 | - | TRBV27 | CASSRGINLSYEQYF | TGTGCCAGCAGTAGGGGGATCAACCTCTCCTACGAGCAGTACTTC
TRBD1 | TRBJ2-3 | - | TRBV4-2 | CASSQSTGAMLDTQYF | TGTGCCAGCAGCCAATCGACAGGGGCGATGTTAGATACGCAGTATTTT
- | TRBJ2-1 | - | TRBV28 | CASSIAPGQYNEQFF | TGTGCCAGCAGCATAGCCCCCGGCCAGTACAATGAGCAGTTCTTC
- | TRBJ2-2 | - | TRBV7-3 | CASSLAYVTGELFF | TGTGCCAGCAGCTTAGCATACGTCACCGGGGAGCTGTTTTTT
TRBD2 | TRBJ2-1 | - | TRBV5-4 | CASSAPGTSGDLGQFF | TGTGCCAGCAGCGCGCCCGGGACTAGCGGGGACCTTGGGCAGTTCTTC
TRBD1 | TRBJ2-1 | - | TRBV7-3 | CASSPGQAVNEQFF | TGTGCCAGCAGCCCGGGACAGGCCGTCAATGAGCAGTTCTTC
- | TRBJ1-2 | many | TRBV4-2 | CASSHDSSRGGYTF | TGTGCCAGCAGCCACGACAGTTCCAGGGGAGGCTACACCTTC
TRBD2 | TRBJ2-2 | - | TRBV4-1 | CASSQGLAGRTGELFF | TGCGCCAGCAGCCAAGGTCTAGCGGGACGAACCGGGGAGCTGTTTTTT
- | TRBJ1-2 | - | TRBV6-1 | CASGDMGGYTF | TGTGCCAGCGGGGATATGGGGGGCTACACCTTC
- | TRBJ2-2 | - | TRBV28 | CASRDGELFF | TGTGCCAGCAGGGACGGGGAGCTGTTTTTT
- | TRBJ2-7 | - | TRBV6-5 | CASSRRAERNEQYF | TGTGCCAGCAGTCGCCGGGCCGAGAGGAACGAGCAGTACTTC
- | TRBJ1-5 | - | TRBV7-2 | CASSLVGGAGNQPQHF | TGTGCCAGCAGCTTAGTCGGGGGGGCGGGCAATCAGCCCCAGCATTTT
TRBD2 | TRBJ2-7 | - | TRBV6-5 | CASSYSTSGSRGEQYF | TGTGCCAGCAGTTACTCGACTAGCGGGAGTCGGGGCGAGCAGTACTTC
TRBD1 | TRBJ2-7 | - | TRBV19 | CASSTIDRVPYEQYF | TGTGCCAGTAGTACTATTGACAGGGTCCCCTACGAGCAGTACTTC
- | TRBJ1-1 | - | TRBV2 | CASKGRSYTEAFF | TGTGCCAGCAAAGGTCGGAGCTACACTGAAGCTTTCTTT
- | TRBJ2-7 | - | TRBV12-2 | CASRCPGTATYEQYF | TGTGCAAGTCGCTGCCCCGGGACAGCTACCTACGAGCAGTACTTC
TRBD2 | TRBJ2-5 | - | TRBV4-1 | CASSQAAGLAGGGETQYF | TGCGCCAGCAGCCAAGCCGCGGGACTAGCGGGAGGGGGGGAGACCCAGTACTTC
TRBD1 | TRBJ2-7 | - | TRBV27 | CASSSLGQGKSEQYF | TGTGCCAGCAGTTCCCTGGGACAGGGGAAAAGCGAGCAGTACTTC
TRBD1 | TRBJ1-1 | - | TRBV7-9 | CASRFTGDTEAFF | TGTGCCAGCCGTTTCACAGGGGACACTGAAGCTTTCTTT
TRBD1 | TRBJ2-2 | - | TRBV5-1 | CASSLLGQASNTGELFF | TGCGCCAGCAGCTTGCTCGGACAGGCATCGAACACCGGGGAGCTGTTTTTT
- | TRBJ1-5 | - | TRBV18 | CASSPREGGQPQHF | TGTGCCAGCTCACCACGGGAGGGAGGCCAGCCCCAGCATTTT
- | TRBJ2-5 | - | TRBV29-1 | CSVRRAETETQYF | TGCAGCGTCCGTCGGGCCGAAACGGAGACCCAGTACTTC
- | TRBJ1-1 | - | TRBV6-1 | CASRIRQNTEAFF | TGTGCCAGCAGGATACGACAGAACACTGAAGCTTTCTTT
TRBD1 | TRBJ2-7 | - | TRBV28 | CASSPRRQGYEQYF | TGTGCCAGCAGTCCTCGGCGACAGGGCTACGAGCAGTACTTC
- | TRBJ2-7 | - | TRBV11-2 | CASSLSGAANGYEQYF | TGTGCCAGCAGCCTCTCGGGAGCAGCTAACGGATACGAGCAGTACTTC
- | TRBJ1-1 | - | TRBV5-1 | CASSLGDISGWAFF | TGCGCCAGCAGCTTGGGGGACATCTCAGGGTGGGCTTTCTTT
TRBD1 | TRBJ1-1 | - | TRBV30 | CAWSSGQGYTEAFF | TGTGCCTGGAGTTCGGGACAGGGGTACACTGAAGCTTTCTTT
- | TRBJ2-2 | few | TRBV7-8 | CASSLGGSGELFF | TGTGCCAGCAGCTTAGGGGGATCCGGGGAGCTGTTTTTT
TRBD1 | TRBJ1-2 | once | TRBV28 | CASSFPGGLANYGYTF | TGTGCCAGCAGTTTTCCAGGGGGCCTGGCTAACTATGGCTACACCTTC
- | TRBJ1-4 | - | TRBV5-6 | CASSLLGTTNEKLFF | TGTGCCAGCAGCTTGCTTGGAACAACTAATGAAAAACTGTTTTTT
- | TRBJ1-5 | - | TRBV28 | CASSPTGWDKGWRPQHF | TGTGCCAGCAGTCCAACAGGTTGGGACAAGGGTTGGAGGCCCCAGCATTTT